Presented here are 9 T cell receptor beta chains from one specimen sequenced in a study of T-cell memory formation after mild COVID-19. TCRdb reanalysed the 5' RACE reads using MiXCR and keeps one entry per CDR3 protein. Of 100,000 to 150,000 distinct CDR3 sequences in the sample, roughly 6% are singletons; the top ten hold around 2%. The specimen sequenced was PBMCs or a T cell subset sorted from them (not recorded which). Source of these receptors: an adult woman who had mild COVID-19 (a few samples of this study predate the infection). Cell type and time point are not known.

This clonotype was counted between two and nine times. This rearrangement joins TRBV7-2 to TRBJ1-1; D call uncertain. The CDR3 has 13 residues. V lost 1 base and J lost 6, with 9 bases in between. From germline, CDR1 is SGHTA and CDR2 FQGNSA. The CDR3 loop reads CASSLDLPAEAFF. The CDR3 region has the DNA TGTGCCAGCAGCTTAGACCTACCCGCTGAAGCTTTCTTT. Full variable domain (outside the CDR3, taken from reference TRBV7-2 and TRBJ1-1): GAGVSQSPSNKVTEKGKDVELRCDPISGHTALYWYRQSLGQGLEFLIYFQGNSAPDKSGLPSDRFSAERTGGSVSTLTIQRTQQEDSAVYLCASSLDLPAEAFFGQGTRLTVV.

This clonotype showed up just a few times. The J gene is TRBJ2-3, the V gene TRBV9; 10 nucleotides match TRBD1. The CDR3 is made up of 15 amino acids. Germline V gene lookup returns CDR1 SGDLS and CDR2 YYNGEE. Losses at the gene ends were 7 bases for V and 1 base for J; bases not matched to a gene: 6. The DNA for the CDR3 is TGTGCCAGCTCTGTTGGGACAGGGGGCACAGATACGCAGTATTTT. Amino acids: CASSVGTGGTDTQYF.

The chain recombines TRBV5-4 with TRBJ1-6; possible D gene TRBD1, 6 bases. The germline CDR1 and CDR2 sequences are SGHNT and YYREEE (reference sequence). Trimming left V 0 bases short and J 10 bases short, with 11 bases between. CDR3 size: 14 residues. DNA of the CDR3: TGTGCCAGCAGCTTGGCAGGGGTAGGCTCACCCCTCCACTTT. Translation: CASSLAGVGSPLHF.

This clonotype was seen only a few times. The CDR3 DNA reads as TGCAGTGCTAGGACGCGGCCTCTCTGGGGCGAGCAGTACTTC. Protein sequence: CSARTRPLWGEQYF. The gene calls are TRBV20-1 and TRBJ2-7, with no clear D. The CDR3 totals 14 residues. Per the germline V gene, CDR1 is DFQATT and CDR2 is SNEGSKA (reference sequence). V was pared by 3 bases and J by 6 bases, with 18 bases between.

The CDR3 sequence: CASSFSGLGATDTQYF. Written as DNA, the CDR3 is TGTGCCAGCAGCTTTAGCGGGCTGGGGGCGACAGATACGCAGTATTTT. The chain carries TRBV7-2 and TRBJ2-3; possible D gene TRBD2, 7 bases. V was pared by 3 bases and J by 3 bases, with 16 bases between. This CDR3 contains 16 residues. Germline CDR1 reads SGHTA; CDR2 reads FQGNSA.

This clonotype was counted at least ten times. The rearrangement uses TRBV29-1 and TRBJ2-3, with TRBD1 as a possible D gene (7 bases). Trimming shortened V by 4 bases and J by 0 bases, and 11 bases separated the two germline ends. The CDR3 runs to 14 residues. In germline, CDR1 is SQVTM, CDR2 ANQGSEA. In DNA, the CDR3 is TGCAGCGTTGGCGGGACAGTAAGCACAGATACGCAGTATTTT. Protein: CSVGGTVSTDTQYF.

The chain joins TRBV15 to TRBJ1-3, with 7 bases aligning to TRBD1. V lost 2 bases and J lost 4; bases outside the gene matches: 11. This CDR3 is built from 17 residues. Germline CDR1 is LNHNV and CDR2 is YYDKDF (reference sequence). CDR3 residues: CATSRFIRDSTGNTIYF. In DNA, the CDR3 is TGTGCCACCAGCAGATTTATCCGGGACAGTACGGGAAACACCATATATTTT.

The table lists this clonotype with many counts. This chain links TRBV4-3 with TRBJ2-1; D is perhaps TRBD1 or TRBD2 (7 bases each). Trimming pared 1 base from V and 8 bases from J, leaving 18 bases between. This CDR3 region has 16 residues. Germline CDR1 reads LGHNA; CDR2 reads YSLEER. CDR3 protein: CASSQGVRQGGDEQFF. The CDR3 nucleotides are TGCGCCAGCAGCCAAGGGGTTAGACAGGGAGGGGATGAGCAGTTCTTC.

The rearrangement uses TRBV20-1 and TRBJ1-6, with 10 nucleotides matching TRBD1. V gave up 6 bases and J gave up 9 bases; unmatched junction bases: 8. This CDR3 has 14 amino acids. Per the germline V gene, CDR1 is DFQATT and CDR2 is SNEGSKA (reference sequence). CDR3 sequence reads: CSATQGQGISPLHF. The CDR3 nucleotides read TGCAGTGCGACACAGGGACAGGGGATTTCACCCCTCCACTTT.